One T cell receptor (beta chain) is described in this entry. What this receptor recognizes is not known. Base quality data are lacking; no much larger clone is found one base away. Libraries were constructed by PCR. DNA from cultured CD4+ T cells was subjected to TCR sequencing with the Oncomine TCR Beta short-read assay at the Johns Hopkins FTIC core. The QIAamp micro DNA kit was used to extract genomic DNA from the cultured CD4+ T cells. Oncomine TCR Beta libraries from cultured CD4+ T cells were pooled using unique dual indexes and sequenced on an Illumina iSeq 100. As for the authors' bioinformatics: Non-productive sequences were removed, and CDR3s not starting with C, not ending with F or W, or shorter than 7 amino acids were discarded. The MANAFEST web application was used to identify antigen-specific clonotypes by comparing peptide-stimulated wells against reference wells and other culture wells. An FDR below 0.05, an odds ratio above 5, and a productive frequency above 0.1% in at least two of three replicate wells were required for clones to be considered positive. A clonotype was classed as cross-reactive if the clonotype showed significant expansion both in SARS-CoV-2 spike wells and in at least one common cold coronavirus spike condition. Levenshtein distances (stringdist) and unrooted phylogenetic trees (ape) in R version 3.6.1 were used to assess CDR3 homology. TCRdb reworked the public reads: Q25 trimming with fastp, MiXCR clone assembly, productive beta chains retained. Each record represents a unique CDR3 protein, reported with the most common genes and DNA among its rows. V and J calls and clone size were set by TCRdb, not the authors. The sample contains 15,000 to 20,000 distinct CDR3 sequences, approximately 50% of them found a single time. The ten biggest clones cover around 10% of the sample.

The sample originates from a study of vaccination and CD4 T cells after COVID-19 (dated by TCRdb to the early 2020s). Describing the broader study: SARS-CoV-2 positivity had been established in the convalescent patients by nasal swab PCR, and mild disease was recorded in several of these patients and severe disease in one. Six males and four females were included in the convalescent cohort, with two Hispanic individuals, seven Caucasians, two Asians and one multiracial person represented. Post-COVID blood samples from convalescent patients were collected a median of roughly 100 days after diagnosis, with a range of roughly 30 to 170 days. Participants got two doses of the Pfizer-BioNTech BNT162b2 vaccine (n=8) or two doses of the Moderna mRNA-1273 vaccine (n=2). In roughly 11 COVID-19 convalescent patients and several infection-naive healthy vaccine recipients, the spike-specific CD4+ TCR repertoire before mRNA vaccination was compared with the repertoire after mRNA vaccination. As controls, cultures received a CEFX viral epitope pool (the positive control), an HIV-1 Nef peptide pool (the negative control), or no peptide at all. The time from the second vaccine dose to post-vaccine blood sampling had a median of around 72 days and ranged from about 14 to 250 days. The cultures were stimulated with overlapping spike peptide pools from SARS-CoV-2 and from the common cold coronaviruses HCoV-NL63, HCoV-OC43 and HCoV-229E. Beyond this particular receptor, the publication reports: The number of convalescent patients in the study was relatively small, and the study did not examine early timepoints following natural infection. Among convalescent patients, a median around 89% of the SARS-CoV-2-reactive clones seen after vaccination appeared only after vaccination, which suggests priming specific to the vaccine. Of the vaccine-specific clones found in convalescent patients, nearly all (304 of 307) were mono-reactive for SARS-CoV-2 spike instead of being cross-reactive with common cold coronaviruses. An increase in the median number of SARS-CoV-2-reactive clonotypes from some 20 after infection to 38 after vaccination was observed, but the change was not found to be significant.

What the treatment or condition label conveys for this sample: roughly 10-day PBMC culture with coronavirus spike peptide pools or control peptides (ViraFEST assay). The study used the ViraFEST assay, which expanded antigen-specific T cells with peptide pools and then identified expanded clonotypes by TCR sequencing. Positive SARS-CoV-2 PCR tests in the convalescent patients dated from March to December 2020, before Alpha, Beta and Delta variants emerged in the United States. PBMCs were cultured at under 2.5 million per well in IMDM supplemented with about 5.5% human AB serum and around 10 IU/ml IL-2, with roughly 10 ug/ml peptide pools added. On days 3 and 7, half of the culture medium was replaced with fresh IL-2-containing medium. After approximately 11 days of culture, CD4+ T cells were isolated by negative selection with the EasySep CD4+ T cell isolation kit. PBMCs were separated from whole blood using Ficoll-Paque Plus gradient centrifugation and then either used fresh or cryopreserved at -140C. Triplicate wells were generally used for each culture condition.

This sequence was found in a human donor who had recovered from COVID-19. The sample was CD4+ T cells from blood, cultured in vitro.

Here the CDR3 is given as CASSQEGQGSSPLHF. The sequenced DNA: TGCGCCAGCAGCCAAGAGGGACAGGGCAGTTCACCCCTCCACTTT. The chain couples TRBV4-3 to TRBJ1-6; TRBD1 lines up with 9 middle nucleotides. In the germline V gene, CDR1 corresponds to LGHNA and CDR2 to YSLEER. The junction shows trimming of 0 bases on V and 9 bases on J, and the gene matches do not reach 3 bases of it. The CDR3 covers 15 residues, taking in both the cysteine and the phenylalanine. Solely the CDR3 DNA is kept, with 45 bases framed from the first base.